Listed here is a single T cell receptor (beta chain). Since the CDR3 does not end with the conserved phenylalanine or tryptophan, this likely comes from a read error. This sample was taken from a study of blood T cell repertoires in COVID-19. The overall study: PBMCs, B-cell-depleted T cells, or T cells provided the cDNA or gDNA that made up the material.

The length of the CDR3 is 16 residues. CDR1 SGHAT and CDR2 FQDESV come from the germline V gene (reference sequence). The V end was cut by 7 bases, the J end by 3 bases, with 21 bases between. Assay: immunoSEQ multiplex PCR; the TCRdb copy retains only in-frame clones and omits some. In the table there are tens of thousands of clones, around 87% of which are singletons. The sequence derives from a human donor in a cohort sampled during active COVID-19. This chain connects TRBV11-1 to TRBJ1-1; perhaps TRBD1 as D (6 bases). Sequenced: peripheral blood. CDR3 sequence reads: CASTLGGGRRDTEAFL. The CDR3 DNA sequence: TGTGCCAGCACCCTCGGCGGGGGGCGGAGGGACACTGAAGCTTTCCTT.